This T cell receptor beta chain was recorded in a study of Ad26.COV2.S vaccination and SARS-CoV-2 variants. The study's findings and limits: The placebo group had lower spike-specific TCR breadth than the vaccine recipients did.

As to treatment: roughly 19 received Ad26.COV2.S at low or high dose, single or two shots; about 5 received placebo; per-sample allocation not given. Material that was analyzed had been drawn on day 63 after the first vaccine or placebo injection. In the vaccine, an Ad26 vector expressed the SARS-CoV-2 spike of the Wuhan strain. Germline CDR1 is SGHVS and CDR2 is FNYEAQ. V lost 3 bases and J 8 bases, leaving 13 bases between the germline ends. The CDR3 covers 13 residues. Sequencing used immunoSEQ multiplex PCR; TCRdb keeps in-frame clones, though not all of them. This table has fewer than 400,000 clones, approximately 86% appearing once. With respect to this clone: Its antigen is still unknown.

This receptor was taken from a person aged 18 to 65 who received the Ad26.COV2.S COVID-19 vaccine or a placebo. The chain employs TRBV7-6 and TRBJ1-1; D might be TRBD1 (5 bases). The sample in question was peripheral blood, obtained in a trial of Ad26.COV2.S vaccine versus placebo. The CDR3 protein is CASSLGLGVEAFF. CDR3 DNA: TGTGCCAGCAGCTTGGGACTGGGGGTAGAAGCTTTCTTT.